Presented here are 21 T cell receptor beta chains from one specimen sequenced in a study of shared clonotypes between healthy human individuals. This table comes from immunoSEQ multiplex PCR, and its TCRdb copy is limited to in-frame clones, with some not included. The sample has approximately 700,000 clones, roughly 73% seen once; the top ten hold around 1.8%. Specimen: memory CD4+ T cells sorted from blood. Subset described: CD45RA-negative fraction. Receptors originate from a woman under 40 in good health.

This clone was seen a few times. The chain has TRBV11-1 and TRBJ2-3; 7 bases align to TRBD2. The CDR3 loop spans 18 amino acids. J gave up 0 bases and V 5 bases, and 14 bases lay outside the gene matches. CDR1 SGHAT and CDR2 FQDESV come from the germline V gene (reference sequence). The CDR3 region is CASSPRWGGRGSTDTQYF. In nucleotides, the CDR3 is TGTGCCAGCAGCCCTCGTTGGGGCGGGAGAGGAAGCACAGATACGCAGTATTTT. The full variable domain, with the rest looked up from reference TRBV11-1 and TRBJ2-3, is EAEVAQSPRYKITEKSQAVAFWCDPISGHATLYWYRQILGQGPELLVQFQDESVVDDSQLPKDRFSAERLKGVDSTLKIQPAELGDSAMYLCASSPRWGGRGSTDTQYFGPGTRLTVL.

This clone was counted once. This chain connects TRBV5-5 to TRBJ2-7; D perhaps matches TRBD1 (6 bases). CDR1 and CDR2 from the germline V gene are SGHKS and YYEKEE (reference sequence). This CDR3 region has 14 residues. Trimming took 1 base from V and 2 from J, leaving 10 bases between them. CDR3 sequence reads: CASSLRQAPYEQYF. The DNA of the CDR3 is TGTGCCAGCAGCTTGCGACAGGCCCCCTACGAGCAGTACTTC. The entire variable domain, with the rest obtained from reference TRBV5-5 and TRBJ2-7, is as follows: DAGVTQSPTHLIKTRGQQVTLRCSPISGHKSVSWYQQVLGQGPQFIFQYYEKEERGRGNFPDRFSARQFPNYSSELNVNALLLGDSALYLCASSLRQAPYEQYFGPGTRLTVT.

The chain uses TRBV10-3 and TRBJ2-2, with 7 bases matching TRBD1. Germline-derived CDR1 and CDR2 are ENHRY and SYGVKD. J was trimmed by 1 base and V by 5 bases; bases with no gene match: 4. This CDR3 is 15 amino acids long. The CDR3 sequence is CAISSGTENTGELFF. The CDR3, as DNA: TGTGCCATCAGTTCCGGGACAGAGAACACCGGGGAGCTGTTTTTT.

This CDR3 reads CASSLGQQYF. The CDR3 DNA sequence: TGTGCCAGCAGTTTGGGCCAGCAGTACTTC. The chain links TRBV28 to TRBJ2-7; D is unclear. The CDR3 has 10 residues. V dropped 3 bases and J dropped 8 bases, with 5 bases sitting between them. The germline gives CDR1 MDHEN, CDR2 SYDVKM.

The V gene is TRBV28, the J gene TRBJ2-1; 15 bases match TRBD2. Trimming cost V 5 bases and J 12 bases; bases outside gene matches: 23. CDR3 length equals 20 residues. The germline V gene has CDR1 MDHEN and CDR2 SYDVKM. Here the CDR3 reads CASSLTGTSGRWTPIMGQFF. The CDR3 DNA is TGTGCCAGCAGTCTAACCGGGACTAGCGGGAGGTGGACGCCGATCATGGGGCAGTTCTTC.

The rearrangement uses TRBV28 and TRBJ2-6; 10 bases fit TRBD1. Germline-derived CDR1 and CDR2 are MDHEN and SYDVKM. This CDR3 contains 20 residues. V lost 2 bases and J lost 0; bases outside the gene matches: 10. CDR3 amino acids: CASSLIRRQGAASGANVLTF. The CDR3 bases are TGTGCCAGCAGTTTAATCCGCAGACAGGGGGCCGCCTCTGGGGCCAACGTCCTGACTTTC.

This rearrangement joins TRBV28 to TRBJ2-5; TRBD1 matches at 7 bases. CDR3 size: 14 residues. Per germline, CDR1 MDHEN and CDR2 SYDVKM. The J segment lost 5 bases and the V segment lost 3 bases, leaving 6 bases of the junction unmatched. CDR3 sequence: CASSFDRVVETQYF. For the CDR3, the DNA is TGTGCCAGCAGTTTCGACAGGGTCGTGGAGACCCAGTACTTC.

The rearrangement uses TRBV27 and TRBJ2-7; 9 positions agree with TRBD2. V lost 7 bases, J lost 4 bases, and 14 bases stayed unmatched. The CDR3 covers 16 residues. Germline assignment: CDR1 MNHEY and CDR2 SMNVEV (reference sequence). The CDR3 bases are TGTGCCAGCACCAATGCCCACCTAGCGGGAAAGTACGAGCAGTACTTC. Its protein product is CASTNAHLAGKYEQYF.

J is TRBJ1-1 and V is TRBV6-5; no clear D gene. CDR1 is MNHEY and CDR2 is SVGAGI in the germline V gene. Trimming took 5 bases from V and 3 from J, leaving 10 bases between them. The CDR3 runs to 13 residues. The CDR3 region is CASSKDRDTEAFF. In nucleotides, the CDR3 is TGTGCCAGCAGTAAAGACCGGGACACTGAAGCTTTCTTT.

The gene calls are TRBV28 and TRBJ1-2, with 7 bases matching TRBD1. Germline CDR1 MDHEN, CDR2 SYDVKM. The CDR3 spans 15 residues. The trim removed 6 bases at V and 4 bases at J, leaving 11 bases unmatched. CDR3 coding DNA: TGTGCCAGCAGCTCCCCCAAGGGGGCGGTCTATGGCTACACCTTC. It specifies CASSSPKGAVYGYTF.

CDR3 sequence (DNA): TGTGCCAGCGAGCGGGCCCGTCGCACTAATGAAAAACTGTTTTTT. This encodes CASERARRTNEKLFF. The V and J genes are TRBV2 and TRBJ1-4, with D unclear. Trimming left V 8 bases short and J 2 bases short, with 15 bases between. Germline-derived CDR1 and CDR2 are SNHLY and FYNNEI. The CDR3 is 15 amino acids.

This clone showed up just a few times. The V and J genes are TRBV5-4 and TRBJ2-7; D call uncertain. Per germline, CDR1 SGHNT and CDR2 YYREEE (reference sequence). The CDR3 consists of 13 residues. Trimming removed 7 bases from V and 3 bases from J, with 14 bases in between. Here the CDR3 reads CASSQGYNYEQYF. CDR3 in DNA: TGTGCCAGCTCTCAAGGGTATAACTACGAGCAGTACTTC.

The chain uses TRBV5-8 and TRBJ2-1; D is undetermined. This CDR3 is built from 13 residues. With 4 bases removed from V and 1 base from J, the gap between germline ends came to 6 bases. Germline-derived CDR1 and CDR2 are SGHTS and YDEGEE. The CDR3 sequence: CASSGWSYNEQFF. CDR3 bases: TGTGCCAGCAGCGGGTGGTCCTACAATGAGCAGTTCTTC.

This clone was seen a handful of times. CDR3 sequence (DNA): TGTGCCAGCTCACGGAGCAAAGGGGGCCTCGACAACGTCCTGACTTTC. Its translation is CASSRSKGGLDNVLTF. The chain carries TRBV18 and TRBJ2-6, with TRBD1 matching over 7 bases. Germline-derived CDR1 and CDR2 are KGHSH and LQKENI. This CDR3 region has 16 residues. V lost 4 bases to trimming and J lost 9 bases; unmatched junction nucleotides: 12.

The V and J genes are TRBV28 and TRBJ2-5; D ambiguous. The CDR3 loop spans 14 amino acids. V lost 5 bases, J lost 3 bases, and 13 bases lay in between. Germline CDR1 and CDR2: MDHEN and SYDVKM. The CDR3 sequence: CASSRHTEKETQYF. The CDR3 DNA reads as TGTGCCAGCAGTCGACATACAGAAAAAGAGACCCAGTACTTC.

The chain couples TRBV25-1 to TRBJ2-7, with unresolved D. Germline V gene sequence: CDR1 MGHDK, CDR2 SYGVNS. The CDR3 is 14 residues long. Trimming left V 4 bases short and J 5 bases short, with 15 bases between. The DNA for the CDR3 is TGTGCCAGCAGTGGGACCTACGATGTCAACGAGCAGTACTTC. Translation: CASSGTYDVNEQYF.

The sample holds one count of this clone. V is TRBV4-1 and J is TRBJ2-5; TRBD1 matches 7 bases. The assigned J gene may be wrong: the sequence end matches TRBJ2-7 better. The CDR3 length is 16 residues. Germline V gene lookup returns CDR1 MGHRA and CDR2 YSYEKL. The CDR3 bases are TGCGCCAGCAGCCATAACCCGACGCGACAGGGACCCGAGCAGTACTTC. This translates into CASSHNPTRQGPEQYF.

This clone has more than one count but fewer than ten. V is TRBV4-1 and J is TRBJ2-1; 10 bases match TRBD2. In germline, CDR1 is MGHRA, CDR2 YSYEKL. The CDR3 contains 16 residues. V lost 3 bases and J lost 12; bases outside the gene matches: 14. The CDR3 nucleotides read TGCGCCAGCAGCCAGCCCTCGGGGCTAGCGGGAGCTCGGCAGTTCTTC. This encodes CASSQPSGLAGARQFF.

The chain employs TRBV30 and TRBJ2-7, with TRBD2 matching 10 bases. This CDR3 is built from 13 residues. Looked up from germline, CDR1 is GTSNPN and CDR2 is SVGIG (reference sequence). Germline trimming cut 3 bases from V and 6 bases from J; bases unmatched to any gene: 5. CDR3 loop: CAWRPSGSGEQYF. For the CDR3, the DNA is TGTGCCTGGAGACCTAGCGGGAGTGGCGAGCAGTACTTC. The variable domain in full, with the rest retrieved from reference TRBV30 and TRBJ2-7, is SQTIHQWPATLVQPVGSPLSLECTVEGTSNPNLYWYRQAAGRGLQLLFYSVGIGQISSEVPQNLSASRPQDRQFILSSKKLLLSDSGFYLCAWRPSGSGEQYFGPGTRLTVT.

The V and J genes are TRBV27 and TRBJ2-7; 7 positions match TRBD2. Germline CDR1 and CDR2: MNHEY and SMNVEV (reference sequence). V lost 7 bases to trimming and J lost 0 bases; unmatched junction nucleotides: 12. CDR3 length: 16 amino acids. CDR3: CASKGYASGDSYEQYF. The CDR3 DNA is TGTGCCAGCAAGGGGTACGCTAGCGGAGACTCCTACGAGCAGTACTTC.

The rearrangement uses TRBV19 and TRBJ1-5; D may be TRBD1 (5 bases). Germline CDR1 and CDR2: LNHDA and SQIVND (reference sequence). There are 16 residues in the CDR3. V lost 6 bases, J lost 3 bases, and 18 bases lay in between. CDR3 in amino acids: CASSLGGGGNNQPQHF. The CDR3 DNA follows: TGTGCCAGTAGCCTCGGGGGGGGAGGAAACAATCAGCCCCAGCATTTT.